This note documents a single T cell receptor (beta chain) sequence. Its specificity is unknown. Likely a read error: the CDR3 ends without its conserved phenylalanine or tryptophan. The CDR3 has 15 residues. The germline CDR1 and CDR2 sequences are SGHRS and YFSETQ. This entry comes from a study of glioma-infiltrating T cells. Overall study results and limits: Tissue and blood shared very few CDR3 sequences. Non-neoplastic patients had below-expected tissue-blood divergence, while all gliomas exceeded expectation.

Amplification of TCR alpha and beta CDR3 regions from RNA used iRepertoire nested multiplex PCR. One-step reverse transcription and amplification started from around 100-400 ng of tissue mRNA or PBMC total RNA. In TCRdb, the multiplex PCR reads were re-called with MiXCR into one record per CDR3 protein. The sample gives some 190,000 distinct CDR3 sequences, 32% of which show up once; around 20% is in the top ten. The TCR was taken from a human donor with low-grade glioma or glioblastoma, undergoing nonglioma brain surgery, or in good health (not recorded which). The chain recombines TRBV5-1 with TRBJ2-1; 7 bases align to TRBD2. Source material: glioma tissue, nonneoplastic brain tissue, or PBMCs (not recorded which). CDR3 DNA sequence: TGCGCCAGCATCTTGGTAGGCGGGAGAACGAATGAGCAGTTCTTA. Amino acid sequence: CASILVGGRTNEQFL.